The 3 T cell receptor beta chains listed next were all sequenced from one sample in a study of blood T cell repertoires in COVID-19 (dated by TCRdb to between 2020 and 2021). The library was generated by the immunoSEQ multiplex PCR assay. TCRdb mirrors the immuneACCESS table, restricted to in-frame sequences. Some clones are absent from its copies; in checked studies, under half trace to an unresolved V gene, and the reason for the others is unknown. The sample yields fewer than 300,000 clones; roughly 92% were counted once. The ten largest clones add up to 2% to 2.5% of the sample. Sequenced input: peripheral blood. The receptor source for this set is a woman in her 30s with COVID-19, enrolled during active disease.

The chain is built from TRBV5-4 and TRBJ1-1; D is possibly TRBD1 (5 bases). The CDR3 is made up of 15 amino acids. The germline V gene has CDR1 SGHNT and CDR2 YYREEE (reference sequence). Trimming removed 2 bases from V and 5 bases from J, with 16 bases in between. CDR3: CASSFGGTRETEAFF. CDR3 in DNA: TGTGCCAGCAGCTTTGGGGGGACGAGGGAGACTGAAGCTTTCTTT.

The chain combines TRBV5-1 with TRBJ1-2, with 8 bases identical to TRBD1. Germline V gene lookup returns CDR1 SGHRS and CDR2 YFSETQ. The CDR3 spans 14 residues. The V gene end was trimmed by 4 bases and the J gene end by 6 bases; junction bases not matched to a gene: 8. CDR3 protein: CASSPGTGQDGYTF. CDR3 bases: TGCGCCAGCAGCCCGGGGACAGGTCAGGATGGCTACACCTTC.

A single count supports this clone. The CDR3 DNA is TGTGCCAGCATTGAGACAGGGATGAACACTGAAGCTTTCTTT. The encoded protein is CASIETGMNTEAFF. This chain links TRBV28 with TRBJ1-1; 7 nucleotides line up with TRBD1. Germline CDR1 is MDHEN and CDR2 is SYDVKM. V was pared by 7 bases and J by 0 bases, with 5 bases of the junction left unmatched. There are 14 residues in the CDR3. Combining the CDR3 with reference TRBV28 and TRBJ1-1 gives the whole variable domain DVKVTQSSRYLVKRTGEKVFLECVQDMDHENMFWYRQDPGLGLRLIYFSYDVKMKEKGDIPEGYSVSREKKERFSLILESASTNQTSMYLCASIETGMNTEAFFGQGTRLTVV.